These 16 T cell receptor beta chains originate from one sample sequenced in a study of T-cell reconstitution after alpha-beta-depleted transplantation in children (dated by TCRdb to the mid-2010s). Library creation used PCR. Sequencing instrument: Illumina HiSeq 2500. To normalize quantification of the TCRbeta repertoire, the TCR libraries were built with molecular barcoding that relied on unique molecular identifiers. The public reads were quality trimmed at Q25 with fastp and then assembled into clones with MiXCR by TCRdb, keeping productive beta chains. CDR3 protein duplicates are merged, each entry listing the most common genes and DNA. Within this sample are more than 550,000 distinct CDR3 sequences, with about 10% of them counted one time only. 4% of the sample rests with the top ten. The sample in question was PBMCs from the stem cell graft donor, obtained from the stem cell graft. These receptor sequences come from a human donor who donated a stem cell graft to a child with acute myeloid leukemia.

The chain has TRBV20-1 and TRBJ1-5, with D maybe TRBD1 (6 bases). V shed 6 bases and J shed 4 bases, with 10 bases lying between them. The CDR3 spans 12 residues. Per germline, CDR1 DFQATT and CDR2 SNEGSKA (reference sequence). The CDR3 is CSAQTGNQPQHF. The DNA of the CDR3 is TGCAGTGCCCAGACAGGTAATCAGCCCCAGCATTTT.

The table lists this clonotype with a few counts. In nucleotides, the CDR3 is TGCGCCAGCAGCTTTTGGACTAGCGGGAGACGAACAGATACGCAGTATTTT. Translation gives CASSFWTSGRRTDTQYF. The chain combines TRBV5-1 with TRBJ2-3; 13 bases fit TRBD2. There are 17 residues in the CDR3. V gave up 2 bases and J gave up 3 bases; unmatched junction bases: 6. Germline CDR1 and CDR2: SGHRS and YFSETQ.

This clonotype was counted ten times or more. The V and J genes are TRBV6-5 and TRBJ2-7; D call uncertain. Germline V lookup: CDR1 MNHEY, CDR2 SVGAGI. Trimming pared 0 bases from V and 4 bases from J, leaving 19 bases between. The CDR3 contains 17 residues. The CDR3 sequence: CASSYSVVAANGYEQYF. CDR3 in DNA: TGTGCCAGCAGTTACTCTGTCGTGGCAGCAAACGGGTACGAGCAGTACTTC.

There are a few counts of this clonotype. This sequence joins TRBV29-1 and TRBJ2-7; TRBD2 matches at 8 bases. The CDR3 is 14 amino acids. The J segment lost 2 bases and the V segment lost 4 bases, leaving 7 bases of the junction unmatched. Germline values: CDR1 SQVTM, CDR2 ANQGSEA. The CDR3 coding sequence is TGCAGCGTTGGAGGGGCGGGAGGAACCTACGAGCAGTACTTC. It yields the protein CSVGGAGGTYEQYF.

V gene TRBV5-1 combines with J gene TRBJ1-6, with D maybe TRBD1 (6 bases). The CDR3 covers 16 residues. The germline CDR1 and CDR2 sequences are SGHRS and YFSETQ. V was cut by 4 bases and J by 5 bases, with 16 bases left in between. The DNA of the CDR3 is TGCGCCAGCAGCCTGATGGGGGCACCGAATAATTCACCCCTCCACTTT. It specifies CASSLMGAPNNSPLHF.

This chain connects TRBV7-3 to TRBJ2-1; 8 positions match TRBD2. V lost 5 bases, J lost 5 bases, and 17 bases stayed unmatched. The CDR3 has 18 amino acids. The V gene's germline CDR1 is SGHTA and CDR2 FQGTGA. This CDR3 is CASSPMTGLDQINNEQFF. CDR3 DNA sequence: TGTGCCAGCAGCCCCATGACGGGACTAGACCAAATCAACAATGAGCAGTTCTTC.

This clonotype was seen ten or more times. The CDR3 reads CASSLVATGANYGYTF. The DNA for the CDR3 is TGTGCCAGCAGCTTAGTGGCTACAGGGGCTAACTATGGCTACACCTTC. The chain recombines TRBV7-6 with TRBJ1-2, with TRBD1 identical over 7 bases. This CDR3 region has 16 residues. In germline, CDR1 is SGHVS, CDR2 FNYEAQ. After removal of 1 base from V and 0 bases from J, the junction contained 5 bases not matched to a gene.

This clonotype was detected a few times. This CDR3 reads CASSPPGVRLQETQYF. The CDR3 bases are TGTGCCAGTAGCCCGCCCGGGGTTAGACTCCAAGAGACCCAGTACTTC. The chain couples TRBV19 to TRBJ2-5, with D possibly TRBD2 on 5 matching bases. This CDR3 is built from 16 residues. The germline V and J ends were trimmed by 6 bases and 1 base, with 18 bases remaining between them. Germline CDR1 and CDR2: LNHDA and SQIVND (reference sequence).

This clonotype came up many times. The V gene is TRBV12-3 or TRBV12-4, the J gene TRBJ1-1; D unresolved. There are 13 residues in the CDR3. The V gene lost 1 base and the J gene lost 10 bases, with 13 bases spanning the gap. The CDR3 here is CASSLGALTAAFF. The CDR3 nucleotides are TGTGCCAGCAGTTTAGGGGCCTTAACGGCAGCTTTCTTT.

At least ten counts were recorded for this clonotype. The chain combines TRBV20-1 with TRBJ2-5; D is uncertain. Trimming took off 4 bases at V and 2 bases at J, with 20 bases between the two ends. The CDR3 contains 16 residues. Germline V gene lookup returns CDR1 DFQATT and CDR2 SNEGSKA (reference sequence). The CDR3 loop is CSATQRIGRLQETQYF. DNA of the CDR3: TGCAGTGCTACCCAAAGAATAGGCAGGCTGCAAGAGACCCAGTACTTC.

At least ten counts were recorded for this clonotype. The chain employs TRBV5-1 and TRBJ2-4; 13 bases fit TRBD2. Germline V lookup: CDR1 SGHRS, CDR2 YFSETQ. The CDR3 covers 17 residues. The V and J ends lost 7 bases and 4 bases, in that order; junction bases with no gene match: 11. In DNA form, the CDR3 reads TGCGCCAGCGCCGCCGGTTCGGGACTAGCGGGAAAAAACATTCAGTACTTC. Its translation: CASAAGSGLAGKNIQYF. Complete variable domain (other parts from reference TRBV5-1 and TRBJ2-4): KAGVTQTPRYLIKTRGQQVTLSCSPISGHRSVSWYQQTPGQGLQFLFEYFSETQRNKGNFPGRFSGRQFSNSRSEMNVSTLELGDSALYLCASAAGSGLAGKNIQYFGAGTRLSVL.

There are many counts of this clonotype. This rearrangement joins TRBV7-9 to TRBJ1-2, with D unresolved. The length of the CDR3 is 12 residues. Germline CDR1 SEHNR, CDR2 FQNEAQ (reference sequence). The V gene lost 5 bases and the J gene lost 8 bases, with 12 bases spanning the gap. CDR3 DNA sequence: TGTGCCAGCAGCCCCCAAAGTGGGGGCTACACCTTC. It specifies CASSPQSGGYTF.

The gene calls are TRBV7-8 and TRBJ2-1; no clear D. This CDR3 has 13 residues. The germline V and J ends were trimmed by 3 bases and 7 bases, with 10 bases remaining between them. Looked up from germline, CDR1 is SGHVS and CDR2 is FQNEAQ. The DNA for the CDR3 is TGTGCCAGCAGCTTGGCTTTTGAGAATGAGCAGTTCTTC. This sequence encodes CASSLAFENEQFF.

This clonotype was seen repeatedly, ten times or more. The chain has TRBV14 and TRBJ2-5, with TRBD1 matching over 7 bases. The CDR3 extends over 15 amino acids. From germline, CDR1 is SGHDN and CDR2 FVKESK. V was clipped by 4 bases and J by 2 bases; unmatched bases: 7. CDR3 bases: TGTGCCAGCAGCCTATGGGACAGCCCTCAAGAGACCCAGTACTTC. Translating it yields CASSLWDSPQETQYF.

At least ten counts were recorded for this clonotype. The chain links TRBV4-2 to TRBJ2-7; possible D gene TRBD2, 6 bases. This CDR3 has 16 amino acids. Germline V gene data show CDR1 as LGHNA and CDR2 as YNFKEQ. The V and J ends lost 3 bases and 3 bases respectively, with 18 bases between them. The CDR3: CASSHTPGGLGYEQYF. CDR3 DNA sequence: TGTGCCAGCAGCCATACCCCAGGAGGGTTGGGCTACGAGCAGTACTTC.

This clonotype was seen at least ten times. The CDR3 is CSASREGSLDEQFF. CDR3 in DNA: TGCAGCGCGAGTCGGGAGGGTTCCTTGGATGAGCAGTTCTTC. V gene TRBV29-1 combines with J gene TRBJ2-1, with 8 bases matching TRBD2. V was pared by 7 bases and J by 8 bases, with 13 bases of the junction left unmatched. CDR1 and CDR2 from the germline V gene are SQVTM and ANQGSEA. The CDR3 consists of 14 residues.